The present entry profiles one TCR beta chain with its context. This entry belongs to a study of T cell changes during pregnancy in multiple sclerosis. The table came from immunoSEQ multiplex PCR; TCRdb's copy has only in-frame clones and leaves some out. The data hold 45,000 to 60,000 clones, with 93% observed a single time. The CDR3 covers 13 residues. Germline V lookup: CDR1 ENHRY, CDR2 SYGVKD. Trimming stripped 10 bases from V and 0 bases from J, with 12 bases between. The specimen was peripheral blood, collected in the second trimester of pregnancy. The chain couples TRBV10-3 to TRBJ1-1, with D possibly being TRBD1 (6 bases). This receptor was obtained from a female donor with multiple sclerosis, enrolled in a pregnancy study. The CDR3 nucleotides read TGTGCCAGCAACAGGGAAGTGAACACTGAAGCTTTCTTT. It translates to CASNREVNTEAFF.